One sample yielded the 28 T cell receptor beta chains listed below, sequenced in a study of glioma-infiltrating T cells. Amplification of TCR alpha and beta CDR3 regions from RNA used iRepertoire nested multiplex PCR. TCRdb used MiXCR to reprocess the multiplex PCR reads, holding one entry per CDR3 protein. The sample has around 97,000 distinct CDR3 sequences, around 28% seen once; the top ten hold 44%. The sample consisted of glioma tissue, nonneoplastic brain tissue, or PBMCs (not recorded which). The origin of the receptors is a human donor with low-grade glioma or glioblastoma, undergoing nonglioma brain surgery, or in good health (not recorded which).

This clonotype was seen a single time. The junction departs from germline at one end; a sequencing error may be responsible. The chain joins TRBV6-2 or TRBV6-3 to TRBJ1-2; D remains unclear. The CDR3 runs to 14 residues. Germline V gives CDR1 MNHEY, CDR2 SVGEGT. As DNA, the CDR3 is TGTGCCATCAGTTACTTGGTGGGAAACTGTGGCTACACCTTC. Protein: CAISYLVGNCGYTF.

Comment on this clonotype: A much larger clone differs from this one at a single base, so this may be a read error. The V call is TRBV6-5, the J call TRBJ2-6; D gene ambiguous. V lost 4 bases and J 0 bases, leaving 7 bases between the germline ends. Germline CDR1 and CDR2: MNHEY and SVGAGI. This CDR3 region has 15 residues. The CDR3 sequence is CASSCSISGANVLTF. The CDR3 DNA reads TGTGCCAGCAGTTGCTCAATCTCTGGGGCCAACGTCCTGACTTTC.

This clonotype was detected ten times or more. The V and J genes are TRBV18 and TRBJ2-5; TRBD2 is a possible D gene (5 bases). V gave up 2 bases and J gave up 2 bases, with 9 bases separating them. CDR1 is KGHSH and CDR2 is LQKENI in the germline V gene. The length of the CDR3 is 14 residues. The CDR3: CASSPTTGQETQYF. CDR3 DNA: TGTGCCAGCTCACCAACGACGGGACAAGAGACCCAGTACTTC.

This clonotype was counted ten times or more. V and J are TRBV20-1 and TRBJ2-3, with D perhaps matching TRBD2 (6 bases). CDR3 length: 14 amino acids. V shed 6 bases and J shed 5 bases, with 18 bases lying between them. Germline CDR1 and CDR2: DFQATT and SNEGSKA (reference sequence). This CDR3 reads CSAPLWGGEDTQYF. CDR3 DNA: TGCAGTGCCCCTTTATGGGGAGGCGAAGATACGCAGTATTTT.

The J gene is TRBJ2-2, the V gene TRBV12-3 or TRBV12-4, with 7 bases lining up with TRBD1. The CDR3 sequence is 15 residues long. Trimming at V came to 7 bases and at J to 5 bases, leaving 10 bases not matched to a gene. CDR3 nucleotide sequence: TGTGCCAGCAAGCCGCCGGGACAGCAAACCGGGGAGCTGTTTTTT. Amino acid sequence: CASKPPGQQTGELFF.

The chain combines TRBV4-1 with TRBJ2-5; D might be TRBD2 (5 bases). The germline CDR1 and CDR2 sequences are MGHRA and YSYEKL. Trimming shortened V by 1 base and J by 1 base, and 10 bases separated the two germline ends. The CDR3 runs 15 residues. The CDR3 protein is CASSQGFGVQETQYF. The CDR3 region has the DNA TGCGCCAGCAGCCAAGGTTTCGGGGTCCAAGAGACCCAGTACTTC.

As to this clonotype: Here the CDR3 omits its conserved ending phenylalanine or tryptophan, so a read error is the likely source. The chain carries TRBV7-9 and TRBJ2-7; D ambiguous. Per germline, CDR1 SEHNR and CDR2 FQNEAQ (reference sequence). The V gene lost 1 base and the J gene lost 4 bases, with 5 bases spanning the gap. The CDR3 has 12 amino acids. The CDR3 DNA sequence: TGTGCCAGCAGCTTAGGCCGATACGAGCAGTACCTC. Amino acid sequence: CASSLGRYEQYL.

This clonotype was picked up a small number of times. As DNA, the CDR3 is TGTGCCAGCAGTGACAGGGGGCGTCATTCTCACGAGCAGTACTTC. It yields the protein CASSDRGRHSHEQYF. The rearrangement links TRBV12-3 or TRBV12-4 to TRBJ2-7, with TRBD1 matching over 10 bases. Germline trimming cut 5 bases from V and 5 bases from J; bases unmatched to any gene: 9. CDR3 length: 15 amino acids.

This clonotype was recorded many times. At one end the junction does not follow the germline gene, possibly because of a read error. The J gene is TRBJ2-1, the V gene TRBV7-7; 8 positions match TRBD2. Germline V gene sequence: CDR1 SSHAT, CDR2 FNYEAQ (reference sequence). The CDR3 runs 16 residues. CDR3 DNA sequence: TGTGCTAGCAGCTTAGGGACCGGACTAGCCATCAATGAGCAGTTCTTC. This translates into CASSLGTGLAINEQFF. Variable domain in full (rest from reference TRBV7-7 and TRBJ2-1): GAGVSQSPRYKVTKRGQDVTLRCDPISSHATLYWYQQALGQGPEFLTYFNYEAQPDKSGLPSDRFSAERPEGSISTLTIQRTEQRDSAMYRCASSLGTGLAINEQFFGPGTRLTVL.

This clonotype has a count of ten or more. The gene calls are TRBV27 and TRBJ1-1; 7 bases agree with TRBD1. CDR1 is MNHEY and CDR2 is SMNVEV in the germline V gene (reference sequence). Trimming took 6 bases from V and 4 from J; bases not matched to a gene: 11. The length of the CDR3 is 15 residues. The CDR3 sequence: CASSRDRVRGTEAFF. CDR3 coding DNA: TGTGCCAGCAGCCGAGACAGGGTCAGAGGCACTGAAGCTTTCTTT.

This clonotype was detected ten times or more. The gene calls are TRBV7-9 and TRBJ1-1, with a tentative D call TRBD1 (5 bases). From germline, CDR1 is SEHNR and CDR2 FQNEAQ (reference sequence). The V end lost 5 bases, the J end lost 6 bases, and 22 bases lay between the germline ends. The CDR3 sequence is 16 residues long. The CDR3 nucleotides are TGTGCCAGCAGCCCCGGGGCGAGTACGACGAGTCCTGAAGCTTTCTTT. It codes for CASSPGASTTSPEAFF.

Here the CDR3 reads CASSIGGGQPQHF. The CDR3 region has the DNA TGTGCCAGTAGTATAGGGGGTGGGCAGCCCCAGCATTTT. The chain carries TRBV19 and TRBJ1-5; the D is unclear. Trimming took 1 base from V and 7 from J, leaving 8 bases between them. The CDR3 length is 13 residues. Germline V gives CDR1 LNHDA, CDR2 SQIVND (reference sequence).

A remark on this clonotype: One end of the junction is discordant with germline, which a read error may explain. The chain carries TRBV20-1 and TRBJ2-5; D is possibly TRBD2 (8 bases). Germline-derived CDR1 and CDR2 are DFQATT and SNEGSKA (reference sequence). The length of the CDR3 is 17 residues. DNA of the CDR3: TGCAGTGTTTCCCACGGACAGGCGGCGGGGGGTCGAGAGACCAAGTACTTC. Protein sequence: CSVSHGQAAGGRETKYF.

Points on this clonotype: A read error may be the cause here, since a much bigger clone is one base away. The chain has TRBV19 and TRBJ2-1; maybe TRBD1 (5 bases). The CDR3 covers 12 residues. CDR1 LNHDA and CDR2 SQIVND come from the germline V gene (reference sequence). CDR3 loop: CDSKGTYNEQFF. In DNA form, the CDR3 reads TGTGACAGTAAGGGGACCTACAATGAGCAGTTCTTC.

As to this clonotype: One base away lies a much larger clone, so this may be a sequencing read error. The chain recombines TRBV3-1 with TRBJ1-1; possibly TRBD1 for D (5 bases). The V end lost 4 bases, the J end lost 7 bases, and 13 bases lay between the germline ends. CDR3 length: 13 amino acids. CDR1 and CDR2 from the germline V gene are LGHDT and YNNKEL (reference sequence). The CDR3 DNA reads TGTGCCAGCAGCCCTAAGGGGAGGGATGAAGCTTTCTTT. Amino acid sequence: CASSPKGRDEAFF.

The chain employs TRBV5-1 and TRBJ2-3, with 11 bases identical to TRBD2. The V and J ends lost 0 bases and 3 bases, in that order; junction bases with no gene match: 6. The CDR3 totals 17 residues. Germline V lookup: CDR1 SGHRS, CDR2 YFSETQ. This chain's CDR3 is CASSLAKTSGTTDTQYF. The CDR3 coding sequence is TGCGCCAGCAGCTTGGCAAAGACTAGCGGGACTACAGATACGCAGTATTTT.

J is TRBJ2-3 and V is TRBV7-2, with D uncertain. The germline V and J ends were trimmed by 5 bases and 0 bases, with 9 bases remaining between them. The CDR3 runs to 14 residues. Per the germline V gene, CDR1 is SGHTA and CDR2 is FQGNSA. CDR3 amino acids: CASSPPGSTDTQYF. CDR3 in DNA: TGTGCCAGCAGCCCCCCGGGCAGCACAGATACGCAGTATTTT. The full variable domain, with the rest looked up from reference TRBV7-2 and TRBJ2-3, is GAGVSQSPSNKVTEKGKDVELRCDPISGHTALYWYRQSLGQGLEFLIYFQGNSAPDKSGLPSDRFSAERTGGSVSTLTIQRTQQEDSAVYLCASSPPGSTDTQYFGPGTRLTVL.

The V and J genes are TRBV4-1 and TRBJ2-7, with 8 bases that match TRBD2. Trimming cost V 5 bases and J 1 base; bases outside gene matches: 10. Germline values: CDR1 MGHRA, CDR2 YSYEKL. The CDR3 consists of 16 residues. The CDR3 region has the DNA TGCGCCAGCAGCAAAATACCGGGACTAGAGTCCTACGAGCAGTACTTC. It codes for CASSKIPGLESYEQYF.

The V gene is TRBV5-1, the J gene TRBJ2-1, with 10 bases identical to TRBD2. Germline V gene sequence: CDR1 SGHRS, CDR2 YFSETQ. Trimming removed 2 bases from V and 6 bases from J; junction bases left unmatched: 8. This CDR3 has 16 amino acids. The CDR3 region is CASSFGSGGFSNEQFF. The DNA of the CDR3 is TGCGCCAGCAGCTTTGGTAGCGGGGGGTTTTCCAATGAGCAGTTCTTC.

Of note for this clonotype: With a much larger clone just one base away, this may be a read error. The CDR3 DNA follows: TGCAGTGCTAGAGATTATGGGACTGGGGGCGAGAAGTACTTC. Protein: CSARDYGTGGEKYF. The V gene is TRBV20-1, the J gene TRBJ2-7; perhaps D is TRBD1 or TRBD2 (6 bases each). CDR1 is DFQATT, CDR2 SNEGSKA, per germline (reference sequence). The CDR3 loop spans 14 amino acids.

This clonotype was observed at least ten times. This rearrangement joins TRBV6-4 to TRBJ1-2; tentatively, D is TRBD1 (6 bases). From germline, CDR1 is MRHNA and CDR2 SNTAGT. The germline V and J ends were trimmed by 2 bases and 10 bases, with 14 bases remaining between them. The CDR3 loop spans 13 amino acids. CDR3 sequence: CASSDNRGGNYTF. As DNA, the CDR3 is TGTGCCAGCAGTGACAATAGGGGGGGAAACTACACCTTC.

In the case of this clonotype: A much larger clone differs by one base, so this may be a read error. V usage is TRBV20-1 and J usage is TRBJ2-3; a weak D match, TRBD1 (5 bases). The CDR3 has 16 amino acids. Germline V gene data show CDR1 as DFQATT and CDR2 as SNEGSKA (reference sequence). Trimming removed 1 base from V and 3 bases from J, with 17 bases in between. The CDR3 loop reads CSARGPRQGITDTQYF. CDR3 coding DNA: TGCAGTGCTAGAGGTCCTAGGCAGGGAATTACAGATACGCAGTATTTT.

There are many counts of this clonotype. The chain combines TRBV28 with TRBJ1-3; possible D gene TRBD1, 6 bases. CDR3 length: 15 amino acids. V lost 5 bases and J 2 bases, leaving 13 bases between the germline ends. CDR1 and CDR2 from the germline V gene are MDHEN and SYDVKM. CDR3 nucleotides: TGTGCCAGCAGTCAAACCGGGACAACTGGAAACACCATATATTTT. This gives the protein CASSQTGTTGNTIYF.

This clonotype has a count of ten or more. This chain connects TRBV5-1 to TRBJ2-3; D gene unclear. The length of the CDR3 is 12 residues. Per the germline V gene, CDR1 is SGHRS and CDR2 is YFSETQ. V was clipped by 4 bases and J by 5 bases, with 8 bases between them. The CDR3 spells CASSLLLDTQYF. The CDR3 bases are TGCGCCAGCAGCCTTTTACTAGATACGCAGTATTTT.

As for this clonotype: The junction departs from germline at one end; a sequencing error may be responsible. Here the CDR3 reads CSARDRLAFSEALF. DNA for the CDR3: TGCAGTGCTAGGGACAGGCTCGCCTTCTCTGAGGCTCTCTTT. The chain employs TRBV20-1 and TRBJ1-1, with 7 nucleotides matching TRBD1. CDR1 is DFQATT and CDR2 is SNEGSKA in the germline V gene (reference sequence). CDR3 length: 14 amino acids.

The genes are TRBV18 and TRBJ2-7; 7 bases are a match to TRBD2. The junction had 8 bases not matched to a gene; V was cut back by 3 bases and J by 3 bases. CDR1 is KGHSH and CDR2 is LQKENI in the germline V gene. This CDR3 comprises 15 residues. The CDR3 bases are TGTGCCAGCTCACCGGCCGGGGGGAAAAACTACGAGCAGTACTTC. Its protein is CASSPAGGKNYEQYF.

The chain joins TRBV12-3 or TRBV12-4 to TRBJ1-5; TRBD1 matches at 8 bases. There are 16 residues in the CDR3. The J segment lost 0 bases and the V segment lost 5 bases, leaving 6 bases of the junction unmatched. The CDR3 reads CASSLGTGHSNQPQHF. In DNA, the CDR3 is TGTGCCAGCAGTCTTGGGACAGGTCATAGCAATCAGCCCCAGCATTTT.

This clonotype came up once. This sequence may be a read error, since a much larger clone differs from it by one base. J is TRBJ2-1 and V is TRBV6-4, with 7 bases lining up with TRBD1. The CDR3 spans 15 residues. Germline lookup yields CDR1 MRHNA and CDR2 SNTAGT. In nucleotides, the CDR3 is TGTGCCAGCACCTACCGGGACAGACCGAACAATGAGCAGTCCTTC. This codes for CASTYRDRPNNEQSF.